A single sample is the source of the 24 T cell receptor beta chains below, sequenced in a study of Ad26.COV2.S vaccination and SARS-CoV-2 variants. Some clones are missing from TCRdb's copy, which holds only in-frame ones; the method was immunoSEQ multiplex PCR. This sample has around 340,000 clones; approximately 90% occur once, and the top ten carry around 4.5%. Regarding treatment: about 20 received Ad26.COV2.S at low or high dose, single or two shots; 5 received placebo; per-sample allocation not given. The study sampled participants on day 63 after the first vaccine or placebo injection. Material: peripheral blood, obtained in a trial of Ad26.COV2.S vaccine versus placebo. The receptors were gathered from a person between 18 and 65 years old who received the Ad26.COV2.S COVID-19 vaccine or a placebo.

The chain has TRBV4-1 and TRBJ2-2; 9 nucleotides line up with TRBD1. J lost 6 bases, V lost 1 base, and 6 bases had no gene match. The CDR3 loop spans 16 amino acids. CDR1 is MGHRA, CDR2 YSYEKL, per germline. DNA of the CDR3: TGCGCCAGCAGCCAAGGGAGGACAGGGGTCGCCGGGGAGCTGTTTTTT. Translation: CASSQGRTGVAGELFF.

The chain joins TRBV10-3 to TRBJ2-5, with 7 bases that match TRBD1. Germline V lookup: CDR1 ENHRY, CDR2 SYGVKD. The CDR3 runs 15 residues. V shed 0 bases, J shed 2 bases, and the junction held 3 bases outside the gene matches. The CDR3 bases are TGTGCCATCAGTGAGTCGGGGACAGCACAAGAGACCCAGTACTTC. This encodes CAISESGTAQETQYF.

The chain links TRBV4-1 to TRBJ1-4, with D uncertain. Trimming took 1 base from V and 7 from J, leaving 10 bases between them. CDR1 is MGHRA and CDR2 is YSYEKL in the germline V gene. This CDR3 spans 14 amino acids. CDR3: CASSQGGLGEKLFF. CDR3 bases: TGCGCCAGCAGCCAAGGGGGTCTGGGTGAAAAACTGTTTTTT.

The V and J genes are TRBV5-1 and TRBJ2-1; TRBD2 agrees at 11 bases. This CDR3 comprises 15 residues. Trimming cost V 3 bases and J 5 bases; bases outside gene matches: 4. Germline V gene sequence: CDR1 SGHRS, CDR2 YFSETQ. The CDR3 DNA reads as TGCGCCAGCAGCTATCTAGCGGGGGGAGACAATGAGCAGTTCTTC. This encodes CASSYLAGGDNEQFF.

This rearrangement joins TRBV30 to TRBJ2-3, with D hard to call. The CDR3 spans 16 residues. Germline V gives CDR1 GTSNPN, CDR2 SVGIG (reference sequence). Trimming removed 2 bases from V and 0 bases from J, with 15 bases in between. CDR3 sequence: CAWSPGRPASTDTQYF. The CDR3 coding sequence is TGTGCCTGGAGTCCCGGACGGCCTGCTAGCACAGATACGCAGTATTTT.

Concerning this clone: One junction end disagrees with the germline gene, perhaps due to a read error. The chain recombines TRBV3-1 (or the pseudogene TRBV3-2) with TRBJ2-2; TRBD2 matches at 10 bases. Germline-derived CDR1 and CDR2 are LGHDT and YNNKEL (reference sequence). The CDR3 has 15 amino acids. For the CDR3, the DNA is TGTGCCAGCAGACAAGCGGGGGGGCACACCGGGGAGCTGTTTTTT. Residues: CASRQAGGHTGELFF.

The rearrangement joins TRBV27 to TRBJ2-7; 12 positions match TRBD1. Germline CDR1 is MNHEY and CDR2 is SMNVEV (reference sequence). J was trimmed by 6 bases and V by 7 bases; bases with no gene match: 10. The CDR3 has 15 residues. For the CDR3, the DNA is TGTGCCAGCAATCCAACCGGGACAGGGGGCCTCGAGCAGTACTTC. Its protein is CASNPTGTGGLEQYF.

The chain joins TRBV19 to TRBJ2-1; no clear D gene. CDR3 size: 15 residues. Trimming removed 3 bases from V and 2 bases from J, with 11 bases in between. Germline V gene data show CDR1 as LNHDA and CDR2 as SQIVND (reference sequence). DNA for the CDR3: TGTGCCAGTAGTATGAAAACCGCCGCCTACAATGAGCAGTTCTTC. Amino acids: CASSMKTAAYNEQFF.

V is TRBV29-1 and J is TRBJ1-2; no clear D gene. V lost 8 bases and J 8 bases, leaving 15 bases between the germline ends. Germline V lookup: CDR1 SQVTM, CDR2 ANQGSEA. The length of the CDR3 is 11 residues. In nucleotides, the CDR3 is TGCAGCTCCACCTCCGGGGAAGGCTACACCTTC. Translating gives CSSTSGEGYTF.

The V call is TRBV27, the J call TRBJ1-5; D not certain. Trimming left V 6 bases short and J 3 bases short, with 15 bases between. This CDR3 has 15 amino acids. CDR1 is MNHEY, CDR2 SMNVEV, per germline (reference sequence). For the CDR3, the DNA is TGTGCCAGCAGACCCGCTTCGACACTCAATCAGCCCCAGCATTTT. Residues: CASRPASTLNQPQHF.

The chain recombines TRBV4-1 with TRBJ1-1; no clear D gene. Trimming removed 1 base at V and 2 bases at J, with 11 bases between. CDR1 MGHRA and CDR2 YSYEKL come from the germline V gene. This CDR3 region has 15 residues. CDR3 sequence (DNA): TGCGCCAGCAGCCAAGGCTTAGGGAGCAACACTGAAGCTTTCTTT. Amino acid sequence: CASSQGLGSNTEAFF.

The V call is TRBV4-2, the J call TRBJ2-7, with D unresolved. The CDR3 contains 14 residues. Trimming stripped 0 bases from V and 3 bases from J, with 9 bases between. Germline V gene data show CDR1 as LGHNA and CDR2 as YNFKEQ. For the CDR3, the DNA is TGTGCCAGCAGCCAAGATATAGGAGACTACGAGCAGTACTTC. Translation gives CASSQDIGDYEQYF.

The chain couples TRBV9 to TRBJ2-2, with unresolved D. Per the germline V gene, CDR1 is SGDLS and CDR2 is YYNGEE. With 0 bases removed from V and 6 bases from J, the gap between germline ends came to 6 bases. CDR3 size: 13 residues. As DNA, the CDR3 is TGTGCCAGCAGCGTAGGTGGAGCCGGGGAGCTGTTTTTT. Its protein is CASSVGGAGELFF.

The J gene is TRBJ2-1, the V gene TRBV10-3; 10 bases match TRBD1. With 10 bases clipped from V and 5 bases from J, the junction kept 8 bases outside the gene matches. This CDR3 has 14 amino acids. CDR1 is ENHRY, CDR2 SYGVKD, per germline. CDR3 coding DNA: TGTGCCACTTGTCCGGGACAGGGGAACAATGAGCAGTTCTTC. It encodes CATCPGQGNNEQFF.

A single count supports this clone. The chain links TRBV21-1 to TRBJ2-3; no DNA check was done on the table's D call, TRBD1. TRBV21-1 is termed a pseudogene. There are 19 residues in the CDR3. The CDR3 region is CASSPQRTDRAVDTDTQYF. CDR3 bases: TGTGCCAGCAGCCCCCAAAGGACGGACAGGGCCGTGGACACAGATACGCAGTATTTT.

Regarding this clone: The junction differs from germline at one of its ends, possibly a read error. The chain recombines TRBV19 with TRBJ1-5; tentatively, D is TRBD1 (5 bases). The CDR3 is 12 amino acids. Germline CDR1 LNHDA, CDR2 SQIVND (reference sequence). The CDR3 is CASGDGNRPQHF. The CDR3, as DNA: TGTGCCAGTGGGGACGGAAATCGGCCCCAGCATTTT.

The rearrangement joins TRBV7-2 to TRBJ2-2; D possibly corresponds to TRBD1 (6 bases). The CDR3 totals 15 residues. The V end was cut by 5 bases, the J end by 0 bases, with 10 bases between. Looked up from germline, CDR1 is SGHTA and CDR2 is FQGNSA. This CDR3 reads CASSAGQPNTGELFF. The CDR3 DNA follows: TGTGCCAGCAGCGCCGGACAGCCGAACACCGGGGAGCTGTTTTTT.

The chain has TRBV28 and TRBJ1-1; maybe TRBD1 (6 bases). This CDR3 contains 16 residues. The V gene's germline CDR1 is MDHEN and CDR2 SYDVKM. Deletions cut 6 bases from V and 4 bases from J, with 21 bases between. CDR3 residues: CASRPDRDWGATEAFF. The CDR3 DNA follows: TGTGCCAGCAGGCCGGACAGAGATTGGGGGGCCACTGAAGCTTTCTTT.

The chain uses TRBV5-4 and TRBJ1-2, with D perhaps matching TRBD1 (5 bases). With 2 bases removed from V and 0 bases from J, the gap between germline ends came to 11 bases. The CDR3 is 15 residues long. Germline V gives CDR1 SGHNT, CDR2 YYREEE (reference sequence). This chain's CDR3 is CASSLAGLANYGYTF. The CDR3 nucleotides read TGTGCCAGCAGCTTAGCAGGGTTAGCTAACTATGGCTACACCTTC.

The V gene is TRBV25-1, the J gene TRBJ2-5, with a tentative D call TRBD1 (6 bases). Per germline, CDR1 MGHDK and CDR2 SYGVNS. V lost 8 bases, J lost 1 base, and 17 bases lay in between. The CDR3 length is 15 residues. CDR3 DNA sequence: TGTGCCAGCTCACCGAACCCAGGGGTCCAAGAGACCCAGTACTTC. As protein: CASSPNPGVQETQYF. Full variable domain (rest looked up from reference TRBV25-1 and TRBJ2-5): EADIYQTPRYLVIGTGKKITLECSQTMGHDKMYWYQQDPGMELHLIHYSYGVNSTEKGDLSSESTVSRIRTEHFPLTLESARPSHTSQYLCASSPNPGVQETQYFGPGTRLLVL.

This clone was observed a few times. The genes are TRBV10-3 and TRBJ1-2; TRBD1 aligns across 8 bases. The V gene's germline CDR1 is ENHRY and CDR2 SYGVKD. J was trimmed by 6 bases and V by 7 bases; bases with no gene match: 4. There are 12 residues in the CDR3. The CDR3 DNA reads as TGTGCCATCAATGACAGGGGCCATGGCTACACCTTC. Translated: CAINDRGHGYTF.

This clone was detected only once. This CDR3 reads CASSQSEGQYTEAFF. In DNA form, the CDR3 reads TGTGCCAGCAGCCAGTCAGAAGGGCAGTACACTGAAGCTTTCTTT. The chain is built from TRBV4-2 and TRBJ1-1; no definite D call. The V gene's germline CDR1 is LGHNA and CDR2 YNFKEQ. The V gene lost 3 bases and the J gene lost 3 bases, with 14 bases spanning the gap. The CDR3 is 15 residues long.

The genes are TRBV6-5 and TRBJ1-2, with a possible D match to TRBD1 (5 bases). The V gene lost 4 bases and the J gene lost 0 bases, with 9 bases spanning the gap. Germline CDR1 is MNHEY and CDR2 is SVGAGI. The length of the CDR3 is 14 residues. The CDR3 DNA reads as TGTGCCAGCAGTTCTGAGACAGCTAACTATGGCTACACCTTC. This encodes CASSSETANYGYTF.

This clone was detected a few times. The gene calls are TRBV13 and TRBJ2-2; TRBD1 might be the D (5 bases). V gave up 4 bases and J gave up 8 bases, with 14 bases separating them. The germline CDR1 and CDR2 sequences are PRHDT and FYEKMQ (reference sequence). The CDR3 covers 14 residues. The CDR3 coding sequence is TGTGCCAGCAGCTCGTGGGGCTTTGAGGGGGAGCTGTTTTTT. Protein sequence: CASSSWGFEGELFF. The whole variable domain, filled in from reference TRBV13 and TRBJ2-2, reads AAGVIQSPRHLIKEKRETATLKCYPIPRHDTVYWYQQGPGQDPQFLISFYEKMQSDKGSIPDRFSAQQFSDYHSELNMSSLELGDSALYFCASSSWGFEGELFFGEGSRLTVL.